This entry lists 5 T cell receptor beta chains sequenced from one sample in a study of lung T cells in sarcoidosis with Löfgren's syndrome. MiXCR, run by TCRdb on the reads, gives a single entry per CDR3 protein. Found here are 60,000 to 65,000 distinct CDR3 sequences, around 20% of them singletons; the top ten hold around 2.3%. The sample consisted of CD4+ T cells from PBMCs. The receptors were sampled from a human donor with sarcoidosis (Löfgren's syndrome or another form), or a control subject (not recorded which).

This clonotype was seen repeatedly, ten times or more. The V gene is TRBV28, the J gene TRBJ1-2; D is uncertain. Trimming pared 6 bases from V and 8 bases from J, leaving 13 bases between. The CDR3 runs 12 residues. Germline values: CDR1 MDHEN, CDR2 SYDVKM. CDR3 nucleotide sequence: TGTGCCAGCAGCTGGGCCCTAGGAGGCTACACCTTC. Translation gives CASSWALGGYTF.

This clonotype was detected many times. The rearrangement uses TRBV20-1 and TRBJ2-7, with D perhaps TRBD2 (6 bases). The CDR3 length is 13 residues. Germline loops: CDR1 DFQATT, CDR2 SNEGSKA (reference sequence). V lost 6 bases and J 1 base, leaving 13 bases between the germline ends. Here the CDR3 reads CSAVTGTSYEQYF. For the CDR3, the DNA is TGCAGTGCAGTAACCGGGACTTCCTACGAGCAGTACTTC.

This clonotype was seen at least ten times. CDR3 region: CASSRDTQETQYF. The CDR3, as DNA: TGTGCCAGTAGTCGGGACACTCAAGAGACCCAGTACTTC. The chain joins TRBV19 to TRBJ2-5, with D tentatively TRBD1 (6 bases). There are 13 residues in the CDR3. Germline CDR1 is LNHDA and CDR2 is SQIVND (reference sequence). The germline V and J ends were trimmed by 5 bases and 2 bases, with 9 bases remaining between them.

Note on this clonotype: One junction end does not reproduce the germline sequence, and a read error may be involved. The chain is built from TRBV20-1 and TRBJ1-1; no clear D gene. The CDR3 is 10 residues long. CDR1 is DFQATT and CDR2 is SNEGSKA in the germline V gene (reference sequence). The CDR3 DNA reads TGCAGTGCTAGTCCCATTGAAACTTTCTTT. Translating it yields CSASPIETFF.

This clonotype was observed at least ten times. The chain carries TRBV6-1 and TRBJ2-3; 10 positions agree with TRBD1. V trimming: 10 bases; J trimming: 3 bases; junction bases outside the gene matches: 7. The CDR3 consists of 14 residues. CDR1 and CDR2 (germline): MNHNS, SASEGT. The CDR3 sequence is CAIARQGATDTQYF. The CDR3 DNA reads TGTGCCATCGCGAGACAGGGGGCAACAGATACGCAGTATTTT.